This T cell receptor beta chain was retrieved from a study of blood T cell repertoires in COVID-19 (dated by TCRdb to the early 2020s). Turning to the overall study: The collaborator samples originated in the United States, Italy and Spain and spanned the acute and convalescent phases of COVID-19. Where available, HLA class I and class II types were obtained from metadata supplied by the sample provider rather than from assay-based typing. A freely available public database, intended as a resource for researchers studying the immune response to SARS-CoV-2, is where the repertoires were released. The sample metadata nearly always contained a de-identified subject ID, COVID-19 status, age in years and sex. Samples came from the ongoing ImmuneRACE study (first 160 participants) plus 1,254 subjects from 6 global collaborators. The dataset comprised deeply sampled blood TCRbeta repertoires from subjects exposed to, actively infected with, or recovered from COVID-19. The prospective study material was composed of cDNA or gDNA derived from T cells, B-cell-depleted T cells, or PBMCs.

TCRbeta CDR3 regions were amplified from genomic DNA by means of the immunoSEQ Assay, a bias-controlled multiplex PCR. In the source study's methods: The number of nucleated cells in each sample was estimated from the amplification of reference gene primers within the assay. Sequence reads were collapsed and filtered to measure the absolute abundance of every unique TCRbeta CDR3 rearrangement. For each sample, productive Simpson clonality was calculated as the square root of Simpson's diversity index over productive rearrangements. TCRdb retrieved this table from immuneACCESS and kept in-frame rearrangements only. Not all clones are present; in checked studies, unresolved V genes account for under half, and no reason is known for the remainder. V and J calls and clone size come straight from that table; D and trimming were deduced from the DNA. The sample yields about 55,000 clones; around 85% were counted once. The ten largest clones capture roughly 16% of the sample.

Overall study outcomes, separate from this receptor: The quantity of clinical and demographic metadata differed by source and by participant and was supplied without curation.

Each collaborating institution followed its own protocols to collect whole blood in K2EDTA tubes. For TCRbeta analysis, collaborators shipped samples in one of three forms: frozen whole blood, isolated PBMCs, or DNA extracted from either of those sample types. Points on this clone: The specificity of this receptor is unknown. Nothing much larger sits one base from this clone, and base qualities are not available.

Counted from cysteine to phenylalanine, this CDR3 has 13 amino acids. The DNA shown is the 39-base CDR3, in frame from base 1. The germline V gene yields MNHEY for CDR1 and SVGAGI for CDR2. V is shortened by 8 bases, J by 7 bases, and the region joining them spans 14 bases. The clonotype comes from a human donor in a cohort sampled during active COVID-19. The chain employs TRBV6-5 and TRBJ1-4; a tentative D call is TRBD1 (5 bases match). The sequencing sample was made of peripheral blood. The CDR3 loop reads CASSRGIGEKLFF. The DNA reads TGTGCCAGCTCTCGGGGGATAGGTGAAAAACTGTTTTTT.